One sample yielded the 21 T cell receptor beta chains listed below, sequenced in a study of shared clonotypes between healthy human individuals. Generated by immunoSEQ multiplex PCR, the TCRdb table keeps only in-frame clones and is missing some. This table holds 450,000 to 500,000 clones, around 80% found once. The sample consisted of PBMCs. These receptors were collected from a middle-aged woman in good health. Some clones in this sample may be carry-over from other donors' samples.

This clone appeared a single time. The V and J genes are TRBV30 and TRBJ1-3; the D is unclear. Trimming shortened V by 4 bases and J by 4 bases, and 14 bases separated the two germline ends. From germline, CDR1 is GTSNPN and CDR2 SVGIG (reference sequence). The CDR3 contains 14 residues. The CDR3 region is CAWKPHGDGNTIYF. Here the CDR3 DNA reads TGTGCCTGGAAGCCACACGGAGACGGAAACACCATATATTTT.

The chain combines TRBV28 with TRBJ2-7, with 11 positions matching TRBD1. Germline V CDR1 and CDR2: MDHEN, SYDVKM. The CDR3 runs to 17 residues. Trimming removed 6 bases from V and 1 base from J; junction bases left unmatched: 11. CDR3 residues: CASSSAGQGAGSYEQYF. CDR3 sequence (DNA): TGTGCCAGCAGCTCTGCTGGACAGGGGGCAGGATCCTACGAGCAGTACTTC. The whole variable domain, remainder taken from reference TRBV28 and TRBJ2-7, is DVKVTQSSRYLVKRTGEKVFLECVQDMDHENMFWYRQDPGLGLRLIYFSYDVKMKEKGDIPEGYSVSREKKERFSLILESASTNQTSMYLCASSSAGQGAGSYEQYFGPGTRLTVT.

The V gene is TRBV5-1, the J gene TRBJ2-2; 10 nucleotides agree with TRBD2. Germline trimming cut 1 base from V and 4 bases from J; bases unmatched to any gene: 10. The germline V gene has CDR1 SGHRS and CDR2 YFSETQ. The CDR3 covers 18 residues. CDR3 bases: TGCGCCAGCAGCTTGCTCTCTAGCGGGAGTGGGGGCACCGGGGAGCTGTTTTTT. Its translation is CASSLLSSGSGGTGELFF.

The chain is built from TRBV5-1 and TRBJ2-7; 7 nucleotides align to TRBD2. The CDR3 consists of 13 residues. Germline CDR1 reads SGHRS; CDR2 reads YFSETQ. The junction had 0 bases not matched to a gene; V was cut back by 1 base and J by 2 bases. CDR3 bases: TGCGCCAGCAGCTTGACTAGCGCCTACGAGCAGTACTTC. Translation gives CASSLTSAYEQYF.

In the case of this clone: Other DNA sequences of this sample code for an identical CDR3. The rearrangement links TRBV5-1 to TRBJ2-7; a possible D gene is TRBD2 (6 bases). The V and J ends lost 0 bases and 7 bases respectively, with 11 bases between them. CDR1 is SGHRS, CDR2 YFSETQ, per germline. This CDR3 comprises 13 residues. The CDR3 nucleotides read TGCGCCAGCAGCTTGGCAGGGACTGAAGAGCAGTACTTC. Its translation is CASSLAGTEEQYF.

The chain combines TRBV5-4 with TRBJ1-5; D uncertain. Between the trimmed V and J ends, which lost 0 bases and 1 base, there was a span of 8 bases. Per the germline V gene, CDR1 is SGHNT and CDR2 is YYREEE (reference sequence). CDR3 length: 15 amino acids. This CDR3 reads CASSLDGMSNQPQHF. The CDR3 nucleotides read TGTGCCAGCAGCTTGGACGGTATGAGCAATCAGCCCCAGCATTTT.

V usage is TRBV7-8 and J usage is TRBJ1-5; TRBD1 agrees at 7 bases. Germline lookup yields CDR1 SGHVS and CDR2 FQNEAQ. V lost 5 bases and J lost 1; bases outside the gene matches: 5. The CDR3 contains 15 residues. In DNA, the CDR3 is TGTGCCAGCAGCGAATCGGGACAGAGCAATCAGCCCCAGCATTTT. Translated, it gives CASSESGQSNQPQHF.

The sample holds one count of this clone. This specimen includes other DNA sequences encoding the same CDR3. The chain is built from TRBV15 and TRBJ2-7; D is uncertain. From germline, CDR1 is LNHNV and CDR2 YYDKDF (reference sequence). The CDR3 has 15 residues. V lost 0 bases and J lost 0, with 9 bases in between. This chain's CDR3 is CATSRDQGPSYEQYF. The CDR3 DNA is TGTGCCACCAGCAGAGATCAAGGGCCCTCCTACGAGCAGTACTTC.

This chain connects TRBV25-1 to TRBJ2-7; D is ambiguous. V lost 4 bases and J lost 1, with 5 bases in between. The CDR3 has 12 amino acids. The germline V gene encodes CDR1 MGHDK and CDR2 SYGVNS. Here the CDR3 DNA reads TGTGCCAGCAGTGTGGGTTCCTACGAGCAGTACTTC. Its translation: CASSVGSYEQYF.

V and J are TRBV2 and TRBJ1-5, with D tentatively TRBD1 (5 bases). Trimming took off 2 bases at V and 1 base at J, with 9 bases between the two ends. Per the germline V gene, CDR1 is SNHLY and CDR2 is FYNNEI. The CDR3 runs to 15 residues. As DNA, the CDR3 is TGTGCCAGCAGTGAAAATGGACAAAGCAATCAGCCCCAGCATTTT. Translating gives CASSENGQSNQPQHF.

The chain has TRBV5-6 and TRBJ2-7; D may be TRBD1 (5 bases). V was clipped by 0 bases and J by 2 bases, with 9 bases between them. Germline CDR1 reads SGHDT; CDR2 reads YYEEEE. The CDR3 is 14 amino acids. The CDR3 is CASSLGAGTYEQYF. The CDR3 DNA is TGTGCCAGCAGCTTGGGCGCAGGGACCTACGAGCAGTACTTC.

The gene calls are TRBV6-6 and TRBJ2-5; perhaps TRBD1 as D (6 bases). The assigned J gene may be wrong: the sequence end matches TRBJ2-7 better. The CDR3 sequence is 14 residues long. Germline values: CDR1 MNHNY, CDR2 SVGAGI (reference sequence). The DNA for the CDR3 is TGTGCCAGCGGGGAACACAGGGACGCCTACGAGCAGTACTTC. Its translation is CASGEHRDAYEQYF.

The chain couples TRBV5-1 to TRBJ1-1, with 11 bases identical to TRBD1. Unmatched junction bases numbered 12, after V lost 3 bases and J lost 11 bases. Germline assignment: CDR1 SGHRS and CDR2 YFSETQ. There are 15 residues in the CDR3. CDR3 nucleotides: TGCGCCAGCAGCTCTTCAACCGGACAGGGGGCCGCGGCTTTCTTT. It is translated as CASSSSTGQGAAAFF.

This chain connects TRBV28 to TRBJ2-7, with D possibly being TRBD2 (5 bases). V was clipped by 8 bases and J by 3 bases, with 8 bases between them. Germline V lookup: CDR1 MDHEN, CDR2 SYDVKM. This CDR3 has 11 residues. This CDR3 is CASRRSYEQYF. The CDR3, as DNA: TGTGCCAGCCGGAGGAGCTACGAGCAGTACTTC.

The chain combines TRBV5-4 with TRBJ1-2; possibly TRBD1 for D (5 bases). The CDR3 spans 14 residues. The germline V gene encodes CDR1 SGHNT and CDR2 YYREEE (reference sequence). Between the trimmed V and J ends, which lost 0 bases and 5 bases, there was a span of 11 bases. This chain's CDR3 is CASSLGATAYGYTF. The CDR3 nucleotides read TGTGCCAGCAGCTTGGGGGCGACAGCGTATGGCTACACCTTC.

The J gene is TRBJ1-1, the V gene TRBV7-6; maybe TRBD1 (5 bases). V shed 3 bases and J shed 0 bases, with 14 bases lying between them. Germline V gene sequence: CDR1 SGHVS, CDR2 FNYEAQ. The CDR3 loop spans 16 amino acids. The CDR3: CASSLGTTGLNTEAFF. The CDR3 DNA reads TGTGCCAGCAGCTTGGGAACGACGGGGCTGAACACTGAAGCTTTCTTT.

The chain carries TRBV30 and TRBJ2-1; 7 nucleotides align to TRBD2. Germline V gives CDR1 GTSNPN, CDR2 SVGIG (reference sequence). The CDR3 totals 13 residues. V was clipped by 6 bases and J by 7 bases; unmatched bases: 9. The CDR3 loop reads CACQLAEGNEQFF. The CDR3 region has the DNA TGTGCCTGCCAGCTAGCGGAGGGGAATGAGCAGTTCTTC.

The chain combines TRBV11-2 with TRBJ1-3; D gene uncertain. There are 15 residues in the CDR3. The V gene lost 1 base and the J gene lost 0 bases, with 7 bases spanning the gap. Germline CDR1 is SGHAT and CDR2 is FQNNGV. CDR3 bases: TGTGCCAGCAGCTTAGGGGCGGGCTCTGGAAACACCATATATTTT. Its translation: CASSLGAGSGNTIYF. Looking up the rest from reference TRBV11-2 and TRBJ1-3 gives the full variable domain: EAGVAQSPRYKIIEKRQSVAFWCNPISGHATLYWYQQILGQGPKLLIQFQNNGVVDDSQLPKDRFSAERLKGVDSTLKIQPAKLEDSAVYLCASSLGAGSGNTIYFGEGSWLTVV.

The gene calls are TRBV25-1 and TRBJ2-5, with 9 bases lining up with TRBD1. The CDR3 is made up of 14 amino acids. Germline values: CDR1 MGHDK, CDR2 SYGVNS. With 3 bases clipped from V and 4 bases from J, the junction kept 3 bases outside the gene matches. The CDR3 nucleotides read TGTGCCAGCAGTGAGCCGGGACAGGGAGAGACCCAGTACTTC. Residues: CASSEPGQGETQYF.

The CDR3 protein is CAITHGSSTDTQYF. CDR3 coding DNA: TGTGCCATCACTCACGGATCTAGCACAGATACGCAGTATTTT. This sequence joins TRBV10-3 and TRBJ2-3, with D hard to call. Germline-derived CDR1 and CDR2 are ENHRY and SYGVKD. Trimming shortened V by 7 bases and J by 0 bases, and 11 bases separated the two germline ends. The CDR3 contains 14 residues.

The chain links TRBV6-1 to TRBJ2-1; TRBD1 agrees at 7 bases. V gave up 5 bases and J gave up 7 bases; unmatched junction bases: 8. This CDR3 has 14 amino acids. The germline gives CDR1 MNHNS, CDR2 SASEGT. Here the CDR3 reads CASSWTGQANEQFF. The CDR3 bases are TGTGCCAGCAGTTGGACCGGACAGGCGAATGAGCAGTTCTTC.